This T cell receptor beta chain was captured in a study of cytomegalovirus exposure and HLA in healthy donors. General study points: Generally TCR sequences proved uncommon, though certain public TCRs appeared in numerous donors. A later examination showed that TCR association rates differed by HLA locus, with DRB1 most and HLA-C fewest. It was taken for granted in presence/absence analyses that sequencing depth across donors was roughly uniform. Specificity for CMV antigens was confirmed in vitro for three of the CMV-associated chains.

The V gene's germline CDR1 is MNHEY and CDR2 SMNVEV (reference sequence). CDR3 length: 15 residues. J lost 5 bases, V lost 3 bases, and 5 bases had no gene match. With 60 Vbeta and 13 Jbeta primers, the PCR was carried out. TCRdb keeps only in-frame clones here, not all; method: immunoSEQ multiplex PCR. This table has around 210,000 clones, approximately 78% appearing once. Notes on this clone: Its antigen remains unknown.

The genes are TRBV27 and TRBJ2-5; 11 nucleotides agree with TRBD2. This TCR was sampled from a woman aged 40-49 years in good health and CMV-seronegative. The sample was PBMCs. CDR3 region: CASSFFGTSGETQYF. The CDR3 DNA is TGTGCCAGCAGTTTCTTCGGGACTAGCGGTGAGACCCAGTACTTC.